This T cell receptor beta chain stems from a study of regulatory T cells in long-lasting Graves disease. Whole-study findings and limits: Comparison showed that persistent patients shared more public clonotypes (2,741) than new patients (over 950).

Building of the TCR beta libraries involved iRepertoire HTBI primers and Arm-PCR of CDR3 regions. TCRdb re-derived calls from the multiplex PCR reads in MiXCR, one entry per CDR3 protein. The sample carries hundreds of thousands of distinct CDR3 sequences, roughly 15% recorded once. This clonotype occurred many times. The target antigen is unknown. The germline V and J ends were trimmed by 3 bases and 0 bases, with 12 bases remaining between them. This CDR3 comprises 16 residues. Time point denoted: newly diagnosed GD, antithyroid drugs for less than 3 months. The TCR library used RNA extracted from PBMCs. These sequences were also reported in another study, on T cells in Graves' hyperthyroidism and ophthalmopathy. That study reports: First-round RT-PCR with HTBI primers amplified the TCR CDR3 region.

The receptor was isolated from a young woman with Graves disease. The rearrangement joins TRBV12-3 or TRBV12-4 to TRBJ2-4; tentatively, D is TRBD1 (7 bases). The specimen comprised peripheral blood mononuclear cells (PBMCs), sampled at new diagnosis, from a patient treated with antithyroid drugs. The CDR3 DNA is TGTGCCAGCAGTTTCAGGGGGACTCTAGCCAAAAACATTCAGTACTTC. Its translation: CASSFRGTLAKNIQYF.